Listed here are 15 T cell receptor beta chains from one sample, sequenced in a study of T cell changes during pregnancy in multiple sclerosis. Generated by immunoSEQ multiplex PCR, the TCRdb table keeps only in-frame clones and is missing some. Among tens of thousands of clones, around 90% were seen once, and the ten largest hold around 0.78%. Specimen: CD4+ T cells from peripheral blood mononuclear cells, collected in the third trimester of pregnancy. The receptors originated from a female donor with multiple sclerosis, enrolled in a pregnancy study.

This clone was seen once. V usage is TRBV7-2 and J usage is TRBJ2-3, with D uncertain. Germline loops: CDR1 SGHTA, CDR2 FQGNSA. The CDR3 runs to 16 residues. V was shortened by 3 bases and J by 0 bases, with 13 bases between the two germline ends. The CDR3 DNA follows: TGTGCCAGCAGCTTGAGACAAACGCTAAGCACAGATACGCAGTATTTT. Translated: CASSLRQTLSTDTQYF.

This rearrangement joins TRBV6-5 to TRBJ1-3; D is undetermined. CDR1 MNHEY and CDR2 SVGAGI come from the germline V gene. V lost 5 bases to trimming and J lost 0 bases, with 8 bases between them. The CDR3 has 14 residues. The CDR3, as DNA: TGTGCCAGCAGTAACCAGTACTCTGGAAACACCATATATTTT. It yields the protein CASSNQYSGNTIYF.

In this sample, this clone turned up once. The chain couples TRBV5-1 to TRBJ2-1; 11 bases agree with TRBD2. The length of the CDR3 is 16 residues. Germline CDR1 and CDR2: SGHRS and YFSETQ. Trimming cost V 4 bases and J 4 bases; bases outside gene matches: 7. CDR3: CASSRAGLAVYNEQFF. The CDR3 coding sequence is TGCGCCAGCAGCCGGGCGGGACTAGCGGTTTACAATGAGCAGTTCTTC.

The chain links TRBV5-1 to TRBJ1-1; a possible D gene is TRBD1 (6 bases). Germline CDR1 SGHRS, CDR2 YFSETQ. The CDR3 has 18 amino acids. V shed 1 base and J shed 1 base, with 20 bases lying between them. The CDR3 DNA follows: TGCGCCAGCAGCTTGCGGGGGGGGCAGGGATGGGGGAACACTGAAGCTTTCTTT. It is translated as CASSLRGGQGWGNTEAFF.

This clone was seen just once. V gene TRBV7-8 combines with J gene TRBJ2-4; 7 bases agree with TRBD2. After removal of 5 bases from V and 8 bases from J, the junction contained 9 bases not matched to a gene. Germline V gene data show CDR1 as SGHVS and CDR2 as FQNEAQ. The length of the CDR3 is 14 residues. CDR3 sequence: CASSLTGGGDIQYF. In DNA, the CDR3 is TGTGCCAGCAGCCTTACGGGGGGAGGTGACATTCAGTACTTC.

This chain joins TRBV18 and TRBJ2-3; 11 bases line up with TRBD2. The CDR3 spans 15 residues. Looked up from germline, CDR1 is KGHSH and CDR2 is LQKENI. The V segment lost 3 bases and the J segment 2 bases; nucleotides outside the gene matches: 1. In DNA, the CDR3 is TGTGCCAGCTCACCGACTAGCGGGGTCACAGATACGCAGTATTTT. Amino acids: CASSPTSGVTDTQYF.

The CDR3 region is CAWGAAGANVLTF. The CDR3 coding sequence is TGTGCCTGGGGAGCCGCTGGGGCCAACGTCCTGACTTTC. The chain has TRBV30 and TRBJ2-6; D is uncertain. V was shortened by 5 bases and J by 2 bases, with 7 bases between the two germline ends. This CDR3 spans 13 amino acids. The germline V gene has CDR1 GTSNPN and CDR2 SVGIG (reference sequence).

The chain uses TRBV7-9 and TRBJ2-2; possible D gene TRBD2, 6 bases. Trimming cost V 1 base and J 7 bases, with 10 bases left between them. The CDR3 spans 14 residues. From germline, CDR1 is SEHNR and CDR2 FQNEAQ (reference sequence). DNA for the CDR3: TGTGCCAGCAGCTTAGATCGGCGGGACGGGGAGCTGTTTTTT. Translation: CASSLDRRDGELFF.

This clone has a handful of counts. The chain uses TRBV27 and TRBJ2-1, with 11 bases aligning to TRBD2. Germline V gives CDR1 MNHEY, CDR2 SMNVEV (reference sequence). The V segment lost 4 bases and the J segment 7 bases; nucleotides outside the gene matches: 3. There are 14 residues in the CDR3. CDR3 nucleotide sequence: TGTGCCAGCAGTTATAGCGGGAGGGAGAATGAGCAGTTCTTC. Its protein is CASSYSGRENEQFF.

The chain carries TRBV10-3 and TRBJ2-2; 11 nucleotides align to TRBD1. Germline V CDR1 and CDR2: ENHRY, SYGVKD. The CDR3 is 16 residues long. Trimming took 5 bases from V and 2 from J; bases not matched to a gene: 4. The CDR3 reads CAISRGQGDNTGELFF. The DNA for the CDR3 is TGTGCCATCAGTAGGGGACAGGGGGATAACACCGGGGAGCTGTTTTTT.

CDR3 region: CASSQSGQGTYGYTF. In DNA form, the CDR3 reads TGTGCCAGCTCACAATCGGGACAGGGTACCTATGGCTACACCTTC. V usage is TRBV18 and J usage is TRBJ1-2; 9 nucleotides agree with TRBD1. The CDR3 totals 15 residues. Germline assignment: CDR1 KGHSH and CDR2 LQKENI. V lost 4 bases, J lost 4 bases, and 7 bases stayed unmatched.

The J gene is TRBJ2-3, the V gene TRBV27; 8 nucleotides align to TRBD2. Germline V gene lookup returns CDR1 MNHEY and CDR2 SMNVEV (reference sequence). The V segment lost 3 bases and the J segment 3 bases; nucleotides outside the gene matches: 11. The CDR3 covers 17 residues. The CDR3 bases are TGTGCCAGCAGTTTGTATAGGATAGCGGGATGGACAGATACGCAGTATTTT. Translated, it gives CASSLYRIAGWTDTQYF.

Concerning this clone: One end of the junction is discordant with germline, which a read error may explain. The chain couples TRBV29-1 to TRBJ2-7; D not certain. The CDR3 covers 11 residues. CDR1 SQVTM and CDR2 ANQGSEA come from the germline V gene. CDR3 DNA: TGCAGCGTTGGTTTCTCCTCCGAGCAGTACTTC. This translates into CSVGFSSEQYF.

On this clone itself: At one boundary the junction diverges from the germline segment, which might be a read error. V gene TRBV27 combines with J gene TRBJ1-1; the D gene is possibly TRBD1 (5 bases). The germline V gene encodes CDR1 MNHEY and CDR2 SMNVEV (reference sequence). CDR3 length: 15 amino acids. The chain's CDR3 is CASSLRGRVNAEAFF. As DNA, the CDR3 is TGTGCCAGCAGTTTAAGGGGCAGGGTGAACGCTGAAGCTTTCTTT.

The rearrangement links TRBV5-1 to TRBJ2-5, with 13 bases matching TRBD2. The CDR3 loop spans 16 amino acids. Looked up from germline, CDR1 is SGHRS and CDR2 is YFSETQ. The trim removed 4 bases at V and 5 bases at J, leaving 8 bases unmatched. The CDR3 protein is CASSPGLLAGGETQYF. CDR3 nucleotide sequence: TGCGCCAGCAGCCCTGGCTTACTAGCGGGGGGGGAGACCCAGTACTTC.